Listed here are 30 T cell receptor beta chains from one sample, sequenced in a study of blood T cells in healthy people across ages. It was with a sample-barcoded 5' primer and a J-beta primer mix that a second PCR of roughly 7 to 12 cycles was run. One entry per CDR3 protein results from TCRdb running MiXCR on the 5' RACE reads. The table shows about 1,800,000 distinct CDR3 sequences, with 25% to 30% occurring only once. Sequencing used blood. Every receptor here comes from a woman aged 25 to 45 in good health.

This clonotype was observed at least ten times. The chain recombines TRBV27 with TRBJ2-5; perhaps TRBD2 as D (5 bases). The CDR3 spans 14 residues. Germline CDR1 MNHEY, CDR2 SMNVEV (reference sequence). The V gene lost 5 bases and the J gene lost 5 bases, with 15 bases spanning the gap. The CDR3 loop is CASSQTRSRETQYF. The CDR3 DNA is TGTGCCAGCAGTCAAACTAGGTCCCGCGAGACCCAGTACTTC.

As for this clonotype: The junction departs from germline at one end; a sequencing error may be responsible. Here the CDR3 DNA reads TGTGCCGGCAGACTGGGGCCCGGGCCCCCGCAGTATTTT. This translates into CAGRLGPGPPQYF. The chain has TRBV7-2 and TRBJ2-3, with D perhaps TRBD1 (5 bases). The CDR3 is made up of 13 amino acids. Germline CDR1 and CDR2: SGHTA and FQGNSA.

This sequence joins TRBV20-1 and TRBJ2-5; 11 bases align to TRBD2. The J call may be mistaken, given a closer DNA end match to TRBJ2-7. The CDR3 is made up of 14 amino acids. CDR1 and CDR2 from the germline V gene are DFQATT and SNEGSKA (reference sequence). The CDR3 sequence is CSAREPGLADEQYF. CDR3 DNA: TGCAGTGCTAGAGAACCGGGACTAGCGGACGAGCAGTACTTC.

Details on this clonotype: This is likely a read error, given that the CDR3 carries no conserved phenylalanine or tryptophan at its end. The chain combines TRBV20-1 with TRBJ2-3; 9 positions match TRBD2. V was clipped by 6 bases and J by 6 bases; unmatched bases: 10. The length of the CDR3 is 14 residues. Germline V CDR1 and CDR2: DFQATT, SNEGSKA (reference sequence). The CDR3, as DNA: TGCAGTGCCGAGAGTAGCGGGAGCCGCGATACGCAGTATATT. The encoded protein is CSAESSGSRDTQYI.

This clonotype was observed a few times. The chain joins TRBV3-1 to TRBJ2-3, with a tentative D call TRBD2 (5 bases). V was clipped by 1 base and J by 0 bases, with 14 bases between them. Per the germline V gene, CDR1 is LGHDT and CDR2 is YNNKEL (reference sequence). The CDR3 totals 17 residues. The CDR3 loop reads CASSQVGSSASTDTQYF. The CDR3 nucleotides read TGTGCCAGCAGCCAAGTAGGTAGTAGCGCTAGCACAGATACGCAGTATTTT.

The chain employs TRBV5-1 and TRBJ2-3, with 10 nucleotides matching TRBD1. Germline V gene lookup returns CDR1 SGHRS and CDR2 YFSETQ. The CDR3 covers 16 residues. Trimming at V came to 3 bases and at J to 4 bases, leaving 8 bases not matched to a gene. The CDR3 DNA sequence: TGCGCCAGCAGCTGGGACAGGGGCCGAGAATCAGATACGCAGTATTTT. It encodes CASSWDRGRESDTQYF.

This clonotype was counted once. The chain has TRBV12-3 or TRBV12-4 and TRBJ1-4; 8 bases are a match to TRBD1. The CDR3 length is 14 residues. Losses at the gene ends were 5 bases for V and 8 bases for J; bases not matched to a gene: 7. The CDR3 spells CASSEQGGCEKLFF. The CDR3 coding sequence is TGTGCCAGCAGTGAACAGGGGGGGTGCGAAAAACTGTTTTTT.

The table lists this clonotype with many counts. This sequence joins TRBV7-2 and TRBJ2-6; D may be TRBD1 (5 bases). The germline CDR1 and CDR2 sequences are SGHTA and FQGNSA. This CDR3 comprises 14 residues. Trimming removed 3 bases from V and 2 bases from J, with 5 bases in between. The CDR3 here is CASSFRAGANVLTF. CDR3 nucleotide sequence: TGTGCCAGCAGCTTCAGGGCTGGGGCCAACGTCCTGACTTTC.

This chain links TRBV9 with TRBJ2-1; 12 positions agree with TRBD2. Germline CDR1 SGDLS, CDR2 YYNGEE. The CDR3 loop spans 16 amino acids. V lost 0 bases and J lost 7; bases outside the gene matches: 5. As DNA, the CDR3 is TGTGCCAGCAGCGTAGAGCTAGCGGGAGGGGGAAATGAGCAGTTCTTC. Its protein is CASSVELAGGGNEQFF. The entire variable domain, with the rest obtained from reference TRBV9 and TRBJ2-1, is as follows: DSGVTQTPKHLITATGQRVTLRCSPRSGDLSVYWYQQSLDQGLQFLIQYYNGEERAKGNILERFSAQQFPDLHSELNLSSLELGDSALYFCASSVELAGGGNEQFFGPGTRLTVL.

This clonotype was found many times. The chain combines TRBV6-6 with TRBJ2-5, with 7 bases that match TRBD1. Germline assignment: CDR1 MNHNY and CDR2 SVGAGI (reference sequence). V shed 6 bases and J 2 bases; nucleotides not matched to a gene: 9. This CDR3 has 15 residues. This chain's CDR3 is CASSNGQVIQETQYF. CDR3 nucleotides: TGTGCCAGCAGCAATGGACAGGTGATTCAAGAGACCCAGTACTTC.

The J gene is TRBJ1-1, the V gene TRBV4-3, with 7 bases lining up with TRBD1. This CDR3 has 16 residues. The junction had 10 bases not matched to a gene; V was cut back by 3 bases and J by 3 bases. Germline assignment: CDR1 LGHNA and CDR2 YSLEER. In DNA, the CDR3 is TGCGCCAGCAGCCAGGGCATAACAGGGGCGGACACTGAAGCTTTCTTT. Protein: CASSQGITGADTEAFF.

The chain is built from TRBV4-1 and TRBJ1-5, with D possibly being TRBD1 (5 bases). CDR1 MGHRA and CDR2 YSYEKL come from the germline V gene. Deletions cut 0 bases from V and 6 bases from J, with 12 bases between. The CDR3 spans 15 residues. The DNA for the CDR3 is TGCGCCAGCAGCCAAGAGCGAGGGGCTAGTCAGCCCCAGCATTTT. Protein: CASSQERGASQPQHF.

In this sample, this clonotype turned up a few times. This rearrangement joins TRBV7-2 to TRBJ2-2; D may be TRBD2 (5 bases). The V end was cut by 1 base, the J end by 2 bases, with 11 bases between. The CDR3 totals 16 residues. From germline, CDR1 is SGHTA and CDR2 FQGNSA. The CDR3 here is CASSLVRTLNTGELFF. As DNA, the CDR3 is TGTGCCAGCAGCTTAGTGCGGACTCTAAACACCGGGGAGCTGTTTTTT. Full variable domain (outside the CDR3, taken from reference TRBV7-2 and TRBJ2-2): GAGVSQSPSNKVTEKGKDVELRCDPISGHTALYWYRQSLGQGLEFLIYFQGNSAPDKSGLPSDRFSAERTGGSVSTLTIQRTQQEDSAVYLCASSLVRTLNTGELFFGEGSRLTVL.

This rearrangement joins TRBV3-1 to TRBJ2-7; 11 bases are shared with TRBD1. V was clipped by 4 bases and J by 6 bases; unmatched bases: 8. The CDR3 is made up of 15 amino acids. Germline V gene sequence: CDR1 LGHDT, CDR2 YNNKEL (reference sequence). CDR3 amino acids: CASSLSGTGGIEQYF. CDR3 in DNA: TGTGCCAGCAGCCTTTCCGGGACAGGGGGTATCGAGCAGTACTTC.

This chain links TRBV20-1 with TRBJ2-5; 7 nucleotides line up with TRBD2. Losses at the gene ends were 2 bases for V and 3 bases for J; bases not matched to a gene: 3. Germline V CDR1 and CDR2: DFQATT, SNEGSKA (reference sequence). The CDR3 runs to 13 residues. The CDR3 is CSARFLAEETQYF. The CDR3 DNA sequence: TGCAGTGCTAGATTCCTAGCGGAAGAGACCCAGTACTTC.

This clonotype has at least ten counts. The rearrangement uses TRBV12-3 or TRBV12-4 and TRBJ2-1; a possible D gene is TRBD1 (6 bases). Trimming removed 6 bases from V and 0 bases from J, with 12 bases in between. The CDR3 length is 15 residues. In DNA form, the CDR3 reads TGTGCCAGCAGCCGGGACACGAGCTCCTACAATGAGCAGTTCTTC. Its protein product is CASSRDTSSYNEQFF.

In DNA, the CDR3 is TGTGCTAGTGGTTTTGTGGGGGCAACTAATGAAAAACTGTTTTTT. This sequence encodes CASGFVGATNEKLFF. This sequence joins TRBV12-5 and TRBJ1-4; possibly TRBD1 for D (5 bases). CDR3 length: 15 residues. Trimming left V 3 bases short and J 0 bases short, with 8 bases between. CDR1 is LGHNT and CDR2 is FRNRAP in the germline V gene.

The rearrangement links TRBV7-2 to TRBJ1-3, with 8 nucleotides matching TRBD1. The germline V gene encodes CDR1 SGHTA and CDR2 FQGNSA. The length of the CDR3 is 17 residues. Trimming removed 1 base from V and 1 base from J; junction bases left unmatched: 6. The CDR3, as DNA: TGTGCCAGCAGCTTAGTGCAGGGGGCGACTTCTGGAAACACCATATATTTT. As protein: CASSLVQGATSGNTIYF.

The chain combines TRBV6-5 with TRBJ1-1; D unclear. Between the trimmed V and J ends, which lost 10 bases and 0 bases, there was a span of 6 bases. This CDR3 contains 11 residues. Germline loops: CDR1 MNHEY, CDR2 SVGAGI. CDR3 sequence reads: CATGLNTEAFF. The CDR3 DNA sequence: TGTGCCACCGGCCTGAACACTGAAGCTTTCTTT.

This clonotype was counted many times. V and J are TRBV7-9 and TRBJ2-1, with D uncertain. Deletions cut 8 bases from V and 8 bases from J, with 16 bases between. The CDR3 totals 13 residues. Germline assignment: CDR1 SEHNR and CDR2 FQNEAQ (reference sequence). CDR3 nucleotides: TGTGCCAGCGATGAGCTCGCGTCCGATGAGCAGTTCTTC. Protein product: CASDELASDEQFF.

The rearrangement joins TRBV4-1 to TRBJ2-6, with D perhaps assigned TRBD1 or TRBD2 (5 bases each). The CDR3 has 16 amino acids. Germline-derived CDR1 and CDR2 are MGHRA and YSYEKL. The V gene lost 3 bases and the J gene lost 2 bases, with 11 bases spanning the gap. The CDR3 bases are TGCGCCAGCAGCCAGGGGGTTGCCCCTGGGGCCAACGTCCTGACTTTC. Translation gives CASSQGVAPGANVLTF.

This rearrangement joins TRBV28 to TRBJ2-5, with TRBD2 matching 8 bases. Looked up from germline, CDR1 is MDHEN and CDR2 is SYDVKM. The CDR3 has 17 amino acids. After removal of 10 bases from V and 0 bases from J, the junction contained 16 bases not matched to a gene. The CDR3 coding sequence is TGTGCCACCGACACGAGGGCACAGCGGGGGAACCAAGAGACCCAGTACTTC. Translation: CATDTRAQRGNQETQYF.

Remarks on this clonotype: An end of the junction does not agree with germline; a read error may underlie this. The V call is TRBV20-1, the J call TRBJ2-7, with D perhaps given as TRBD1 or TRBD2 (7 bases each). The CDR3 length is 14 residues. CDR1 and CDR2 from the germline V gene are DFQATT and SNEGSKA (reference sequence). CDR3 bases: TGCGGTGCTAGGCGGGGGACAGAGTCCTACGAGCAGTACTTC. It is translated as CGARRGTESYEQYF.

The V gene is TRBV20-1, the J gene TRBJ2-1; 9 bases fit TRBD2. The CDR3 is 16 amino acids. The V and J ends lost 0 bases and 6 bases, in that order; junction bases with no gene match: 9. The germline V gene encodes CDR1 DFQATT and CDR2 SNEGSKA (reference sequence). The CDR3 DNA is TGCAGTGCTAGAGATTGGCTAGCGGGGCCCCTCAATGAGCAGTTCTTC. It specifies CSARDWLAGPLNEQFF.

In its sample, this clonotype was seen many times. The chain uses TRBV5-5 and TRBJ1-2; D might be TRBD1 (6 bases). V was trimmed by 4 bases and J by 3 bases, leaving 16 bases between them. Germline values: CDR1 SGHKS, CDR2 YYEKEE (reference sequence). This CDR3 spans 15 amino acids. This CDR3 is CASSRDRPTDYGYTF. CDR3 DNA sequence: TGTGCCAGCAGCCGCGACAGGCCCACGGACTATGGCTACACCTTC.

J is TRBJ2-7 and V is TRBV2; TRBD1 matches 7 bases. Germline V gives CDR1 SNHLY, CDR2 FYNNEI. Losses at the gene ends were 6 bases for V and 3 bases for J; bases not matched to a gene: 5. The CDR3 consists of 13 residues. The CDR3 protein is CASRTGPIYEQYF. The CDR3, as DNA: TGTGCCAGCAGGACAGGGCCCATCTACGAGCAGTACTTC. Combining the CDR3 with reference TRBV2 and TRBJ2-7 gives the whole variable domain EPEVTQTPSHQVTQMGQEVILRCVPISNHLYFYWYRQILGQKVEFLVSFYNNEISEKSEIFDDQFSVERPDGSNFTLKIRSTKLEDSAMYFCASRTGPIYEQYFGPGTRLTVT.

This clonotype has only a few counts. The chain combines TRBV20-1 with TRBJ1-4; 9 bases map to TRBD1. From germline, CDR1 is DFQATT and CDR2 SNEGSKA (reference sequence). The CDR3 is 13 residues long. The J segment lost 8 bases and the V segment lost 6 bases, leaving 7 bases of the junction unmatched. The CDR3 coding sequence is TGCAGTGCAAATTACGGACAGGGGGAAAAACTGTTTTTT. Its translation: CSANYGQGEKLFF.

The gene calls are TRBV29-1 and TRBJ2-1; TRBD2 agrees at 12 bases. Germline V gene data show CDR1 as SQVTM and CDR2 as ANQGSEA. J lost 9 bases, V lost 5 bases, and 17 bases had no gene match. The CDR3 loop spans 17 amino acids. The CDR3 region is CSVQSSGRALWGGEQFF. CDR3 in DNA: TGCAGCGTTCAATCTAGCGGGAGGGCCCTTTGGGGGGGTGAGCAGTTCTTC.

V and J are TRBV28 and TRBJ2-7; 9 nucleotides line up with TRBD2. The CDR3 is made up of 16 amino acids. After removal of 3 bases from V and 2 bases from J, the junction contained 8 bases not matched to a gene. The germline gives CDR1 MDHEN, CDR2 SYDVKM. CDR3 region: CASSFGLAGLTYEQYF. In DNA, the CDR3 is TGTGCCAGCAGTTTCGGCCTAGCGGGGCTCACCTACGAGCAGTACTTC. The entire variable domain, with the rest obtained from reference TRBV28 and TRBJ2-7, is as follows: DVKVTQSSRYLVKRTGEKVFLECVQDMDHENMFWYRQDPGLGLRLIYFSYDVKMKEKGDIPEGYSVSREKKERFSLILESASTNQTSMYLCASSFGLAGLTYEQYFGPGTRLTVT.

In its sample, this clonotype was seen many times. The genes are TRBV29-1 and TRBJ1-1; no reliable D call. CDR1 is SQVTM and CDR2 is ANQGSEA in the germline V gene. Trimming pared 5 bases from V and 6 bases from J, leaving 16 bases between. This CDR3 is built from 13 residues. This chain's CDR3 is CSVLPLAPSEAFF. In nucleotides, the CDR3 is TGCAGCGTTTTGCCTTTAGCCCCATCTGAAGCTTTCTTT.